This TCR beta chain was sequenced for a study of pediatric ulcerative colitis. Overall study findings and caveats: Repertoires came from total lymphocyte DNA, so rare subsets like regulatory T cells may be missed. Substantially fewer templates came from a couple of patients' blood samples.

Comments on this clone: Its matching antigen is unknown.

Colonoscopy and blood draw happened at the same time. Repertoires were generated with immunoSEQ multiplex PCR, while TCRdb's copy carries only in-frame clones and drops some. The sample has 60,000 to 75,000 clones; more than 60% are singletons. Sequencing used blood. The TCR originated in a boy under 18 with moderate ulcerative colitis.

The CDR3 DNA follows: TGTGCCAGCAGATCGGGACACCGGAACACTGAAGCTTTCTTT. Translating gives CASRSGHRNTEAFF. The gene calls are TRBV6-5 and TRBJ1-1, with D tentatively TRBD1 (6 bases). The CDR3 extends over 14 amino acids. Germline V lookup: CDR1 MNHEY, CDR2 SVGAGI. V shed 6 bases and J shed 1 base, with 12 bases lying between them.